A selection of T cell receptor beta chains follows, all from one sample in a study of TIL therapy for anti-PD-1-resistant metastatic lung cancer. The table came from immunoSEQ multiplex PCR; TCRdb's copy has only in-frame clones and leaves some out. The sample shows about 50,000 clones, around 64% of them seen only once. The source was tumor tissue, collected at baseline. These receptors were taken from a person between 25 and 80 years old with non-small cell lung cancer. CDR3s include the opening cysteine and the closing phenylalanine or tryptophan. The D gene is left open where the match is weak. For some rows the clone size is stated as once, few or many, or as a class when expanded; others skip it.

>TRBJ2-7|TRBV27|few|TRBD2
TGTGCCAGCAGTGGGGATAGCGGGAAAGGCTACGAGCAGTACTTC
CASSGDSGKGYEQYF
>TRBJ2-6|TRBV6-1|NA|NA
TGTGCCAGCAGTGAGGGTAGCTCTGGGGCCAACGTCCTGACTTTC
CASSEGSSGANVLTF
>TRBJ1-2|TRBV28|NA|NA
TGTGCCAGCAGTCCCCCCGTCCGGGGACTGCGAGGCTACACCTTC
CASSPPVRGLRGYTF
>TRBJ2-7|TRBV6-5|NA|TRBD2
TGTGCCACTAGCGGGACTACTCCCTACGAGCAGTACTTC
CATSGTTPYEQYF
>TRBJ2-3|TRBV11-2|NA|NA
TGTGCCAGCAGCTTAGTGCTAGCGAGAGATACGCAGTATTTT
CASSLVLARDTQYF
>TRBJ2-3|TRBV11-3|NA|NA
TGTGCCAGCAGCTTAGGTTTTCCAGATACGCAGTATTTT
CASSLGFPDTQYF
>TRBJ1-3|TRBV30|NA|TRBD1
TGTGCCTGGAGTGTAGGCCTACAGGGGAGCTCTGGAAACACCATATATTTT
CAWSVGLQGSSGNTIYF
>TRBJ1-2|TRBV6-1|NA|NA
TGTGCCACACTATTTTTGGGTTTTTATGGCTACACCTTC
CATLFLGFYGYTF
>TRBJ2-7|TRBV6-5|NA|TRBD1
TGTGCCAGCAGTAACAGGGGGCTGAGTGAGCAGTACTTC
CASSNRGLSEQYF
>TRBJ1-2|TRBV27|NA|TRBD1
TGTGCCAGCGGAGGGCAGGGGGCGAACTATGGCTACACCTTC
CASGGQGANYGYTF
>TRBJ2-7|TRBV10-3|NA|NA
TGTGCCATCAGTGAGTCCGTGACCTACGAGCAGTACTTC
CAISESVTYEQYF
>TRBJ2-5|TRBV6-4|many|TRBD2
TGTGCCAGCAGTGACGGTACTAGCGGGAGAAGGGAGACCCAGTACTTC
CASSDGTSGRRETQYF
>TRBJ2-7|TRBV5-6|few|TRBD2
TGTGCCAGCAGCCCCTGGACTAGCGTGAGCTCCTACGAGCAGTACTTC
CASSPWTSVSSYEQYF
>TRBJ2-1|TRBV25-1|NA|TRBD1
TGTGCCAGCAGTACGACAGGGGGCGGTTACAATGAGCAGTTCTTC
CASSTTGGGYNEQFF
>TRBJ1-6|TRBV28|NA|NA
TGTGCCAGCAGGTTGAGCTCCTATAATTCACCCCTCCACTTT
CASRLSSYNSPLHF
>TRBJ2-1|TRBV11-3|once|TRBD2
TGTGCCAGCAGCGAAACCGGGACTAGCGGGAGCAATGAGCAGTTCTTC
CASSETGTSGSNEQFF
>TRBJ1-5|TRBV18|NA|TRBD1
TGTGCCAGCTCACCACCCCCGGGACAGGGCAATCAGCCCCAGCATTTT
CASSPPPGQGNQPQHF
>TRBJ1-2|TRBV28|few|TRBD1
TGTGCCAGCAGCCAAGTCACCGGGACAGGCGGTGGCTACACCTTC
CASSQVTGTGGGYTF
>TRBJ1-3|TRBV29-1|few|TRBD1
TGCAGCTGTGAGGGGGCAGCTGGAAACACCATATATTTT
CSCEGAAGNTIYF
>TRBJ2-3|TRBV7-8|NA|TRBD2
TGTGCCAGCAGCGTCGGGATAGCGGGGGCCCCAGATACGCAGTATTTT
CASSVGIAGAPDTQYF
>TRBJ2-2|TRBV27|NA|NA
TGTGCCAGCACCACGGGACTGGCAGAACTAAACACCGGGGAGCTGTTTTTT
CASTTGLAELNTGELFF
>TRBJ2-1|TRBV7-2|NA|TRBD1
TGTGCCAGCAGGGAAGGGACAGTCCCTAATGAGCAGTTCTTC
CASREGTVPNEQFF
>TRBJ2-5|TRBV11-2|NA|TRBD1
TGTGCCAGCAGCTTAGTACAGGGGCAAGAGACCCAGTACTTC
CASSLVQGQETQYF
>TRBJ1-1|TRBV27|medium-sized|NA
TGTGCCAGCAGTTTAAGTCGGGGGTCGACTGAAGCTTTCTTT
CASSLSRGSTEAFF
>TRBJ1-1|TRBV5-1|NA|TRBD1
TGCGCCAGCAGCTTGGTAGGGACAGGGACGCTGGCCACTGAAGCTTTCTTT
CASSLVGTGTLATEAFF
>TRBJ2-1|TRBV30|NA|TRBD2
TGTGCCTGGATTCTCGGGACTAGCGGGGCCAATGAGCAGTTCTTC
CAWILGTSGANEQFF